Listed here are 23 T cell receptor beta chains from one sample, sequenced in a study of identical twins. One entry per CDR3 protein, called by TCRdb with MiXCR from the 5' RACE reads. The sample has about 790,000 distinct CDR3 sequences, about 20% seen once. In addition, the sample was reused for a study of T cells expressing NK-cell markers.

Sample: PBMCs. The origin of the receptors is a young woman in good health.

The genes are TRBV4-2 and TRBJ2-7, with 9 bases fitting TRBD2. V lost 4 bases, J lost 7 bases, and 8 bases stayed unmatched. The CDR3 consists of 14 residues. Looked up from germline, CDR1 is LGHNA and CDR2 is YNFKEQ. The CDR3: CASSRSGGPLEQYF. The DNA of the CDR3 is TGTGCCAGCAGCCGGAGCGGGGGGCCTTTGGAGCAGTACTTC.

CDR3 in DNA: TGTGCCAGCAGAAGAGGGGTAGCGGGATCCACAGATACGCAGTATTTT. Protein product: CASRRGVAGSTDTQYF. The chain carries TRBV6-2 or TRBV6-3 and TRBJ2-3; 8 bases align to TRBD2. Germline V gene data show CDR1 as MNHEY and CDR2 as SVGEGT. The junction had 10 bases not matched to a gene; V was cut back by 6 bases and J by 2 bases. CDR3 length equals 16 residues.

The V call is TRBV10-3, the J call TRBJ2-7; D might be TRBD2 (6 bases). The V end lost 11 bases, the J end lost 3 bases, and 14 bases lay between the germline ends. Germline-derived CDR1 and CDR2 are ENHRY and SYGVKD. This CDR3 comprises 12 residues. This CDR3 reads CASLGGNYEQYF. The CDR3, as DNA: TGTGCCTCCCTCGGGGGAAACTACGAGCAGTACTTC.

The CDR3 DNA reads as TGTGCCAGCAGTCCTAGCGGGGGGGCCAAAGATACGCAGTATTTT. Amino acid sequence: CASSPSGGAKDTQYF. The rearrangement joins TRBV9 to TRBJ2-3, with 12 positions matching TRBD2. J lost 5 bases, V lost 5 bases, and 6 bases had no gene match. The length of the CDR3 is 15 residues. Per germline, CDR1 SGDLS and CDR2 YYNGEE. Looking up the rest from reference TRBV9 and TRBJ2-3 gives the full variable domain: DSGVTQTPKHLITATGQRVTLRCSPRSGDLSVYWYQQSLDQGLQFLIQYYNGEERAKGNILERFSAQQFPDLHSELNLSSLELGDSALYFCASSPSGGAKDTQYFGPGTRLTVL.

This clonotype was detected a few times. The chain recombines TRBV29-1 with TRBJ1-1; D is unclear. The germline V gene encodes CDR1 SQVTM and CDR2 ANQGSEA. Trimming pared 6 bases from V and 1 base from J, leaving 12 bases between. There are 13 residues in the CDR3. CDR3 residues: CSVDPDGNTEAFF. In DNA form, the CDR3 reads TGCAGCGTCGACCCCGACGGGAACACTGAAGCTTTCTTT.

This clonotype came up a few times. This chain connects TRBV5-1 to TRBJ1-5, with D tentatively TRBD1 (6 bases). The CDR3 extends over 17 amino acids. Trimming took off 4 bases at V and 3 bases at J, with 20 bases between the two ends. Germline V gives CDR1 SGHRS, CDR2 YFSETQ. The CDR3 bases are TGCGCCAGCAGCCTAGATCCTCAACAGGGTACCAATCAGCCCCAGCATTTT. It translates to CASSLDPQQGTNQPQHF.

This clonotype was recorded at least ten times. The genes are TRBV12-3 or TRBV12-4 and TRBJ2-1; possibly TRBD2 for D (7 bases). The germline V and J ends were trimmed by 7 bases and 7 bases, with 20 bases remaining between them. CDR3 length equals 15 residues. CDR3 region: CASILKGGASNEQFF. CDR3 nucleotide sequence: TGTGCCAGCATCCTAAAGGGGGGGGCCTCAAATGAGCAGTTCTTC.

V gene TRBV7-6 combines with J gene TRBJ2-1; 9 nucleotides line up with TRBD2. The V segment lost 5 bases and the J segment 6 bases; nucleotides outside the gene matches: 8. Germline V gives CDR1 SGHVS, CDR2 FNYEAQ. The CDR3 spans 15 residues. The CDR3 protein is CASSKRRSGGNEQFF. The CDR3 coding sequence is TGTGCCAGCAGCAAGCGGCGTAGCGGGGGCAATGAGCAGTTCTTC.

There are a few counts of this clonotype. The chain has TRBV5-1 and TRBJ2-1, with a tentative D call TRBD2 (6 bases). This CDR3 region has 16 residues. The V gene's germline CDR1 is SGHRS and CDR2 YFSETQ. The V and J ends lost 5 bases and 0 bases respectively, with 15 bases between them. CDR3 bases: TGCGCCAGCAGGGGGGGTAGCGGAAGCTCCTACAATGAGCAGTTCTTC. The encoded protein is CASRGGSGSSYNEQFF.

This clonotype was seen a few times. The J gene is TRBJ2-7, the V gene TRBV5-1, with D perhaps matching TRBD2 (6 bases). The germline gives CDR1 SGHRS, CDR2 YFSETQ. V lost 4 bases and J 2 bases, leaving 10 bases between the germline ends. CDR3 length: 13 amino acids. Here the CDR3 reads CASSPLAAYEQYF. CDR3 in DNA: TGCGCCAGCAGCCCACTAGCCGCCTACGAGCAGTACTTC.

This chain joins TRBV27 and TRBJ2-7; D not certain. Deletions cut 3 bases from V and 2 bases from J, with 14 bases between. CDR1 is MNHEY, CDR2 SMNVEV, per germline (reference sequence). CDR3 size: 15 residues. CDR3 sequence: CASSLTYRSAYEQYF. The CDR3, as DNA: TGTGCCAGCAGTTTGACTTACCGATCCGCCTACGAGCAGTACTTC.

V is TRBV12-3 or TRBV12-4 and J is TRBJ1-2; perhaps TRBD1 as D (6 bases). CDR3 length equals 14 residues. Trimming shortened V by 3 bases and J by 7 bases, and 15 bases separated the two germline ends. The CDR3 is CASSFSGHLGGYTF. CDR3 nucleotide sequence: TGTGCCAGCAGTTTTTCGGGACACCTGGGTGGCTACACCTTC.

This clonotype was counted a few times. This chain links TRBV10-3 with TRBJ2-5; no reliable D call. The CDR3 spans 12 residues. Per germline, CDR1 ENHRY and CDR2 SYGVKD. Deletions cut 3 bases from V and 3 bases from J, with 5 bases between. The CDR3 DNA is TGTGCCATCAGTGAATGGAAAGAGACCCAGTACTTC. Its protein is CAISEWKETQYF.

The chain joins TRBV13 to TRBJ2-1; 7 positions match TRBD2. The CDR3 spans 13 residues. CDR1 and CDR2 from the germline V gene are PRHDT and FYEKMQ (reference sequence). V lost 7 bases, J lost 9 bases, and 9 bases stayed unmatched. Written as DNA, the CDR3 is TGTGCCAGCATTTCGCGGGAGCGCGGTGAGCAGTTCTTC. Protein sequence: CASISRERGEQFF.

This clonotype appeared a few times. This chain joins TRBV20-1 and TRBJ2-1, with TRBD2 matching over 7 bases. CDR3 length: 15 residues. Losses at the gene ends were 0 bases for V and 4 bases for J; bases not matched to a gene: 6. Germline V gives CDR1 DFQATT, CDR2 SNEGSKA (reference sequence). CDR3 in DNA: TGCAGTGCTAGAGATAGGACTAGGGGTTACAATGAGCAGTTCTTC. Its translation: CSARDRTRGYNEQFF.

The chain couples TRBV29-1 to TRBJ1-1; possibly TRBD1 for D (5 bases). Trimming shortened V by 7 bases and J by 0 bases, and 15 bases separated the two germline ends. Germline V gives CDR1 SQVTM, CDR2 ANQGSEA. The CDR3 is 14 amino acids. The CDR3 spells CSARRGRMNTEAFF. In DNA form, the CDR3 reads TGCAGCGCCCGACGGGGGAGAATGAACACTGAAGCTTTCTTT.

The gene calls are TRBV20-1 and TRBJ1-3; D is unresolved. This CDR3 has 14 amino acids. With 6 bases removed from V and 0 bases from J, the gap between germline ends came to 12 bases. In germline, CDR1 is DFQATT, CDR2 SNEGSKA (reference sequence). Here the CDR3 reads CSAQDGFSGNTIYF. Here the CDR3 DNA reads TGCAGTGCCCAGGACGGGTTCTCTGGAAACACCATATATTTT.

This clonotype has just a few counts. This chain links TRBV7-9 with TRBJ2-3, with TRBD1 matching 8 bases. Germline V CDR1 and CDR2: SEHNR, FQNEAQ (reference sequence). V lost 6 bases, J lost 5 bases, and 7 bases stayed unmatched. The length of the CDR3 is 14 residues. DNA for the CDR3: TGTGCCAGCAGTAGCAGGGGGCTGGGAGATACGCAGTATTTT. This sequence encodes CASSSRGLGDTQYF. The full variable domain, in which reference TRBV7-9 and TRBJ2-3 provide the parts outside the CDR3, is DTGVSQNPRHKITKRGQNVTFRCDPISEHNRLYWYRQTLGQGPEFLTYFQNEAQLEKSRLLSDRFSAERPKGSFSTLEIQRTEQGDSAMYLCASSSRGLGDTQYFGPGTRLTVL.

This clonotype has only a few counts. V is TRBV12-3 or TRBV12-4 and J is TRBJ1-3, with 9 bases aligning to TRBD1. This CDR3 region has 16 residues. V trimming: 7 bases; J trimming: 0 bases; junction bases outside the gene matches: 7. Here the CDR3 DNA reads TGTGCCAGCATTGACAGGGGGGACAACTCTGGAAACACCATATATTTT. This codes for CASIDRGDNSGNTIYF.

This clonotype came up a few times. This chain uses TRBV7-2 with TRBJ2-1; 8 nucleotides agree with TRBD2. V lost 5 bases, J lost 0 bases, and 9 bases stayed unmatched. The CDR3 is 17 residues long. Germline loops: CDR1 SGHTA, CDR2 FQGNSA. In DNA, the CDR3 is TGTGCCAGCAGCCCTTTAAGCGGGAGAGCCTCCTACAATGAGCAGTTCTTC. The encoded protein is CASSPLSGRASYNEQFF.

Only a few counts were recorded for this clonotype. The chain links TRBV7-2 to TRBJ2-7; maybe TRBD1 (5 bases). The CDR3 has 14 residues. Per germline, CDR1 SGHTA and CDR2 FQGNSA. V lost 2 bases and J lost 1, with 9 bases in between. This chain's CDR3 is CASSLRPGSYEQYF. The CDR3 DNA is TGTGCCAGCAGCTTAAGGCCAGGGTCCTACGAGCAGTACTTC.

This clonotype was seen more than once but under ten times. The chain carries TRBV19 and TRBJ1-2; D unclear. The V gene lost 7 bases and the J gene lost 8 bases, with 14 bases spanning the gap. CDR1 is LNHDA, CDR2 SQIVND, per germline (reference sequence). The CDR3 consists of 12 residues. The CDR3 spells CASTKEGRGYTF. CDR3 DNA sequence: TGTGCCAGTACTAAAGAAGGGCGGGGCTACACCTTC.

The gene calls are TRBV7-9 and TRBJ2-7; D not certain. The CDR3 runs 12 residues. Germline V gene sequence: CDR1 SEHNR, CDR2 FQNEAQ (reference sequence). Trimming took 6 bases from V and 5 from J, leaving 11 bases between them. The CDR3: CASRASFNEQYF. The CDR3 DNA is TGTGCCAGCAGGGCCAGTTTCAACGAGCAGTACTTC.